Listed below are T cell receptor beta chains from one sample, sequenced in a study of Ad26.COV2.S vaccination and SARS-CoV-2 variants. Libraries were prepared by immunoSEQ multiplex PCR; TCRdb keeps only in-frame clonotypes and omits some of them. The sample lists hundreds of thousands of clones, about 93% occurring once. Sequenced here: peripheral blood, sampled in a trial of Ad26.COV2.S vaccine versus placebo. The receptors derive from a person aged 18 to 59 who received the Ad26.COV2.S COVID-19 vaccine or a placebo. The CDR3 runs from the conserved cysteine through the conserved F or W. A D gene is named only where the DNA matches it firmly. Clone size is not always given. Where it is, it says once, few, many or a class for expanded clones.

d_call clone_size j_call v_call cdr3_nt cdr3_aa
- - TRBJ1-1 TRBV18 TGTGCCAGCTCACCACCGGGCGGATACACTGAAGCTTTCTTT CASSPPGGYTEAFF
- - TRBJ2-2 TRBV9 TGTGCCAGCAGCGGATGGAACACCGGGGAGCTGTTTTTT CASSGWNTGELFF
- - TRBJ2-2 TRBV30 TGTGCCTGGATCGATGGAGGGGCAAACACCGGGGAGCTGTTTTTT CAWIDGGANTGELFF
TRBD2 - TRBJ2-3 TRBV24-1 TGTGCCACCAGTCTCACCGGGGGGGGGTATGCAGATACGCAGTATTTT CATSLTGGGYADTQYF
- - TRBJ2-7 TRBV7-2 TGTGCCAGCAGCTTAGCGGGGGCCCATACCTACGAGCAGTACTTC CASSLAGAHTYEQYF
TRBD1 - TRBJ1-2 TRBV28 TGTGCCAGCAGTTTTCGTCCAGGGGGCGGTGGCTACACCTTC CASSFRPGGGGYTF
- - TRBJ1-2 TRBV28 TGTGCCAGCACCCTTCACCCCGTCAGGCGGGGCTACACCTTC CASTLHPVRRGYTF
- - TRBJ2-7 TRBV7-2 TGTGCCAGCAGCTTTACTGGGTTCTCCTACGAGCAGTACTTC CASSFTGFSYEQYF
- - TRBJ2-7 TRBV6-5 TGTGCCAGCAGCCGCGGGGTCTCCTACGAGCAGTACTTC CASSRGVSYEQYF
- once TRBJ1-4 TRBV9 TGTGCCAGCAGCGTCTGGGGAAATAGGGAGGAAAAACTGTTTTTT CASSVWGNREEKLFF
- - TRBJ1-4 TRBV7-2 TGTGCCAGCAGCCAGTCCCTCTTGGCTGAAAAACTGTTTTTT CASSQSLLAEKLFF
- - TRBJ1-1 TRBV7-3 TGTGCCAGCAGCCGCGGACAACTCCTGAACACTGAAGCTTTCTTT CASSRGQLLNTEAFF
TRBD1 - TRBJ1-5 TRBV6-6 TGTGCCAGCAGTTACCTGACAGGGGGCCGCGATCAGCCCCAGCATTTT CASSYLTGGRDQPQHF
TRBD2 - TRBJ2-1 TRBV28 TGTGCCAGCAGCGGGAGCACTAGCGGCAGACACAATGAGCAGTTCTTC CASSGSTSGRHNEQFF
TRBD2 - TRBJ2-1 TRBV5-1 TGCGCCAGCAGCTCCGGACTAGCGGGAGTTCCTGAGCAGTTCTTC CASSSGLAGVPEQFF
- - TRBJ2-7 TRBV5-4 TGTGCCAGCAGCTTCGAACCTTCACGGAGCTACGAGCAGTACTTC CASSFEPSRSYEQYF
- - TRBJ2-5 TRBV9 TGTGCCAGCAGCGAATCCGTAGCGGTCACGGCCCAGTACTTC CASSESVAVTAQYF
- - TRBJ2-7 TRBV5-4 TGTGCCAGCAGCGACAGGAGGGGCCAAAACGGCGAGCAGTACTTC CASSDRRGQNGEQYF
- - TRBJ1-5 TRBV12-3/TRBV12-4 TGTGCCAGCAGGGTGCGGGAAAATCAGCCCCAGCATTTT CASRVRENQPQHF
- - TRBJ1-3 TRBV27 TGTGCCAGCAGTTTCCAGGGGCCCCTTGGAAACACCATATATTTT CASSFQGPLGNTIYF
- many TRBJ2-7 TRBV7-2 TGTGCCAGCAGCCTAGGACCCGCCGACGTTTACGAGCAGTACTTC CASSLGPADVYEQYF
- - TRBJ2-7 TRBV7-8 TGTGCCAGCAGCTTAGCCCATTCGCCGACAGACCAGTACTTC CASSLAHSPTDQYF
- - TRBJ1-6 TRBV2 TGTGCCAGCAGTGTTGAGAGCTCTCCCCTCCACTTT CASSVESSPLHF
- - TRBJ2-7 TRBV27 TGTGCCAGCAGTTTCTATAGCGGATCTCCCTACGAGCAGTACTTC CASSFYSGSPYEQYF
TRBD2 - TRBJ2-1 TRBV28 TGTGCCAGCAGTAGACTAGCGGGTGGACACAATGAGCAGTTCTTC CASSRLAGGHNEQFF
TRBD2 few TRBJ2-7 TRBV7-6 TGTGCCAGCAGCTTTATAGCGGGGAGTGAAGACGAGCAGTACTTC CASSFIAGSEDEQYF
TRBD1 - TRBJ2-2 TRBV4-3 TGCGCCAGCAGCCAAGGGGACAGAAACACCGGGGAGCTGTTTTTT CASSQGDRNTGELFF
- - TRBJ2-2 TRBV27 TGTGCCAGCGGACAGACCCGAAGCACCGGGGAGCTGTTTTTT CASGQTRSTGELFF
- - TRBJ2-1 TRBV5-1 TGCGCCAGCAGCTTCACGACCTACAATGAGCAGTTCTTC CASSFTTYNEQFF
TRBD2 - TRBJ2-5 TRBV19 TGTGCCAGTAGTGGACCGGGACTAGCGGGAGGAAGAACCCAGTACTTC CASSGPGLAGGRTQYF
- - TRBJ1-1 TRBV19 TGTGCCAGTAGTATTGAGAACACTGAAGCTTTCTTT CASSIENTEAFF
TRBD2 once TRBJ2-3 TRBV2 TGTGCCAGTCAGACTAGCGGGACGACAGATACGCAGTATTTT CASQTSGTTDTQYF
- - TRBJ2-1 TRBV27 TGTGCCAGCAGTATCAACAGGGACCATGAGCAGTTCTTC CASSINRDHEQFF
- - TRBJ2-7 TRBV11-2 TGTGCCAGCAGCTCGACTTGGGAGGAGCAGTACTTC CASSSTWEEQYF
- once TRBJ2-3 TRBV14 TGTGCCAGCAGCTCCTGGGCAGATACGCAGTATTTT CASSSWADTQYF
- - TRBJ2-5 TRBV6-2/TRBV6-3 TGTGCCAGCAGTTACTTGACAGGAGGCCAAGAGACCCAGTACTTC CASSYLTGGQETQYF
- - TRBJ1-5 TRBV6-6 TGTGCCAGCAGTTACTCGGAGCAGCCCCAGCATTTT CASSYSEQPQHF
TRBD1 - TRBJ2-5 TRBV18 TGTGCCAGCTCACGATACCGGGACAGGGAAGAGACCCAGTACTTC CASSRYRDREETQYF
- - TRBJ2-1 TRBV28 TGTGCCAGCAGTTCCCTAGGGAGCTCCTACAATGAGCAGTTCTTC CASSSLGSSYNEQFF
TRBD1 - TRBJ2-1 TRBV7-9 TGTGCCTATTCACTTACAGGGGAACTTGAGCAGTTCTTC CAYSLTGELEQFF
- - TRBJ1-4 TRBV19 TGTGCCAGTAGCAAAGGCGCCCAAAATGAAAAACTGTTTTTT CASSKGAQNEKLFF
- - TRBJ2-2 TRBV20-1 TGCAGTGCTAACGCGGCCGGGGAGCTGTTTTTT CSANAAGELFF
- - TRBJ2-7 TRBV5-6 TGTGCCAGCAGCTTGTACGGGCTTACGAGCTCCTACGAGCAGTACTTC CASSLYGLTSSYEQYF
- - TRBJ2-1 TRBV12-5 TGTGCTAGTGGTTTGGGACAGGCCTATGAGCAGTTCTTC CASGLGQAYEQFF
- - TRBJ2-5 TRBV7-2 TGTGCCAGCAGCTTAGCCGCGGCCCAAGAGACCCAGTACTTC CASSLAAAQETQYF
- - TRBJ1-1 TRBV20-1 TGCAGTGCTAGTATCACTGAAGCTTTCTTT CSASITEAFF
- - TRBJ2-5 TRBV12-3/TRBV12-4 TGTGCCGGCAGTTTACATGGAGAGACCCAGTACTTC CAGSLHGETQYF
- - TRBJ2-1 TRBV24-1 TGTGCCACCTCAGGCGCTAGAAATGAGCAGTTCTTC CATSGARNEQFF
- - TRBJ1-3 TRBV5-4 TGTGCCAGCAGCGCGAGGGGTTTTGGAAACACCATATATTTT CASSARGFGNTIYF
- - TRBJ2-5 TRBV11-2 TGTGCCAGCAGCTTAGTCGCCTCAGAGGGGACCCAGTACTTC CASSLVASEGTQYF
- - TRBJ2-7 TRBV19 TGTGCCAGTAGTATCTCAGGTGGAGTGGCCTACGAGCAGTACTTC CASSISGGVAYEQYF
- - TRBJ1-1 TRBV5-1 TGCGCCAGCAATCCAGGGGCCGGGAACACTGAAGCTTTCTTT CASNPGAGNTEAFF
- few TRBJ2-7 TRBV7-9 TGTGCCAGCAGTTACGACAGGTTAAGCTCCTACGAGCAGTACTTC CASSYDRLSSYEQYF